This is a list of T cell receptor beta chains from one sample in a study of T cell changes during pregnancy in multiple sclerosis. The data were produced by immunoSEQ multiplex PCR, yet TCRdb's version contains in-frame clones alone and is incomplete. Here the sample spans some 100,000 clones, 80% to 95% being singletons. The source was peripheral blood, collected in the second trimester of pregnancy. Receptors were obtained from a female donor with multiple sclerosis, enrolled in a pregnancy study. CDR3s include the opening cysteine and the closing phenylalanine or tryptophan. The D gene is left open where the match is weak. Some rows mark clone size as missing; the rest say once, few, many or name a class of expanded clone.

j_gene	abundance	v_gene	d_gene	CDR3nt	CDR3aa
TRBJ2-7	NA	TRBV6-5	TRBD1	TGTGCCAGCAGTTACTCCGACAGGGTCAAGTCCTACGAGCAGTACTTC	CASSYSDRVKSYEQYF
TRBJ2-7	NA	TRBV4-2	NA	TGTGCCAGCAGCCAAGAGGGAGCCCCATCCTACGAGCAGTACTTC	CASSQEGAPSYEQYF
TRBJ2-1	NA	TRBV29-1	NA	TGCAGCGTTCTGAGCGGAGAACACTACAATGAGCAGTTCTTC	CSVLSGEHYNEQFF
TRBJ2-1	NA	TRBV20-1	NA	TGCAGTGCCCCCGTCCATGAGCAGTTCTTC	CSAPVHEQFF
TRBJ2-1	once	TRBV19	TRBD2	TGTGCCAGTAGTAGCCTGACTAGCGGGACAGCCTACAATGAGCAGTTCTTC	CASSSLTSGTAYNEQFF
TRBJ1-5	once	TRBV28	NA	TGTGCCAGCAGTTTCAGGGGAAGAGGCAATCAGCCCCAGCATTTT	CASSFRGRGNQPQHF
TRBJ1-1	few	TRBV5-4	NA	TGTGCCAGCAGCTCGGGAGTTGGGATGAACACTGAAGCTTTCTTT	CASSSGVGMNTEAFF
TRBJ2-1	NA	TRBV7-8	TRBD2	TGTGCCAGCAGCTTTCTAGCGGGAGGGTTGAGGAATGAGCAGTTCTTC	CASSFLAGGLRNEQFF
TRBJ1-1	few	TRBV28	NA	TGTGCCAGCAGTCCACAGGGTTGGAGTACTGAAGCTTTCTTT	CASSPQGWSTEAFF
TRBJ1-5	NA	TRBV27	NA	TGTGCCAGCAGTTTCTCAGGGTCGAGTCAGCCCCAGCATTTT	CASSFSGSSQPQHF